Presented here are 8 T cell receptor beta chains from one specimen sequenced in a study of T cells in Graves' hyperthyroidism and ophthalmopathy. Amplified TCR beta CDR3 regions came from RNA transcripts. First-round RT-PCR of the TCR CDR3 relied on the HTBI primer set. Each CDR3 protein is one row after TCRdb ran MiXCR on the multiplex PCR reads. The data hold about 620,000 distinct CDR3 sequences, with roughly 15% observed a single time. Material for sequencing was blood. Every receptor here comes from a woman aged 25-40 years with Graves' hyperthyroidism.

This clonotype was observed at least ten times. V gene TRBV7-2 combines with J gene TRBJ2-3; D gene unclear. V dropped 5 bases and J dropped 1 base, with 7 bases sitting between them. The CDR3 totals 13 residues. Germline V lookup: CDR1 SGHTA, CDR2 FQGNSA. The DNA for the CDR3 is TGTGCCAGCAGCCCCTGGGGCACAGATACGCAGTATTTT. Its translation is CASSPWGTDTQYF.

In its sample, this clonotype was seen many times. The genes are TRBV7-9 and TRBJ2-7; D is perhaps TRBD1 (5 bases). V lost 1 base and J 6 bases, leaving 7 bases between the germline ends. The CDR3 spans 12 residues. Germline V gene data show CDR1 as SEHNR and CDR2 as FQNEAQ (reference sequence). CDR3 amino acids: CASSLGRGEQYF. The CDR3 DNA is TGTGCCAGCAGCTTAGGTAGGGGCGAGCAGTACTTC.

The chain is built from TRBV6-1 and TRBJ2-7, with unresolved D. The CDR3 extends over 13 amino acids. The V gene's germline CDR1 is MNHNS and CDR2 SASEGT. The V end lost 6 bases, the J end lost 0 bases, and 9 bases lay between the germline ends. The CDR3, as DNA: TGTGCCAGCAGGACCGACAACTCCTACGAGCAGTACTTC. Protein: CASRTDNSYEQYF.

The rearrangement links TRBV29-1 to TRBJ2-5, with D perhaps TRBD1 (6 bases). Germline assignment: CDR1 SQVTM and CDR2 ANQGSEA. The CDR3 sequence is 13 residues long. V was cut by 3 bases and J by 1 base, with 9 bases left in between. CDR3 bases: TGCAGCGTTGACGCCAGGGGCCAAGAGACCCAGTACTTC. Translating gives CSVDARGQETQYF.

This clonotype has a count of ten or more. This chain uses TRBV29-1 with TRBJ2-7; the D is unclear. This CDR3 comprises 16 residues. CDR1 is SQVTM, CDR2 ANQGSEA, per germline. V gave up 5 bases and J gave up 3 bases, with 23 bases separating them. The CDR3 nucleotides read TGCAGCGTTCCTCGGACCCGTACACCTTTCAACTACGAGCAGTACTTC. Encoded protein: CSVPRTRTPFNYEQYF.

V is TRBV6-2 or TRBV6-3 and J is TRBJ1-1; the D is unclear. CDR1 is MNHEY and CDR2 is SVGEGT in the germline V gene. The V gene lost 7 bases and the J gene lost 4 bases, with 19 bases spanning the gap. The CDR3 is 15 residues long. The CDR3 sequence is CASNGRAPGLTEAFF. The CDR3 region has the DNA TGTGCCAGCAATGGGAGGGCGCCAGGTCTCACTGAAGCTTTCTTT.

In its sample, this clonotype was seen many times. The chain couples TRBV20-1 to TRBJ2-1, with TRBD2 identical over 8 bases. The CDR3 has 16 amino acids. Germline CDR1 DFQATT, CDR2 SNEGSKA (reference sequence). V lost 7 bases and J lost 4; bases outside the gene matches: 15. The CDR3 spells CSGKTAGLVRYNEQFF. CDR3 bases: TGCAGTGGTAAAACAGCGGGACTAGTTAGATACAATGAGCAGTTCTTC.

Many counts were recorded for this clonotype. This chain links TRBV29-1 with TRBJ2-3; no reliable D call. This CDR3 contains 14 residues. V was pared by 4 bases and J by 0 bases, with 11 bases between. Germline V gene lookup returns CDR1 SQVTM and CDR2 ANQGSEA. The CDR3 loop is CSVGRFSSTDTQYF. Written as DNA, the CDR3 is TGCAGCGTTGGAAGGTTCTCTAGCACAGATACGCAGTATTTT.